This T cell receptor (beta chain) is drawn from a study of blood T cells in healthy people across ages (dated by TCRdb to the mid-2010s). At the level of the whole study: In model experiments, template switching captured roughly one uniquely barcoded TCR beta cDNA molecule for every two T cells. The study measured age-related changes in TCR beta repertoire diversity using deep sequencing normalized with unique cDNA molecular identifiers. The donors were split into four age groups: young (average about 15 years), middle-aged (39), aged (about 56) and long-lived (over 75). To avoid experimental bias, donors of different ages were spread randomly across the sequencing lanes. For two donors (one aged 18 to 30 and one aged 80 or older), the study analyzed two additional independent replicas of 1 million unique cDNA reads from the same blood draw.

Systemically healthy Caucasian individuals from Russia, around 38 in total and aged roughly 6 to 100 years, were included as donors. Ten milliliters of peripheral blood were drawn from each donor into EDTA-treated Vacutainer tubes. PBMCs were isolated by Ficoll-Paque density-gradient centrifugation, with at least 6 million obtained per sample. Total RNA was extracted from PBMCs with Trizol reagent, with at least 6 micrograms obtained per sample. For every donor, flow cytometry on a PBMC aliquot measured the percentage of naive CD45RAhigh/CD27high T cells. Details on this clonotype: No antigen is known for it. Base-call qualities are not available, and no considerably larger clone is one nucleotide away.

The CDR3 starts with the cysteine, ends with the phenylalanine, and has 17 residues. Here the CDR3 DNA is all that survives: 51 bases in frame from base 1. V is shortened by 1 base, J by 0 bases, and the region joining them spans 14 bases. CDR1 is given as SGHTA and CDR2 as FQGNSA, both from the germline V gene. Broad study findings and their caveats: Compared with the aged group, the long-lived group had more naive CD4+ T cells, fewer expanded clones and increased TCR diversity, suggesting age selection. Conclusive comparison of naive and antigen-experienced compartments was prevented by the profiling of bulk unsorted PBMCs. Total diversity estimates from one million sequenced T cells were considered lower bounds and underestimates. The percentage of naive T cells measured by flow cytometry correlated strongly with observed TCR beta diversity. Because donor CMV infection status was unknown, age-related changes in expanded clonotypes were potentially confounded. As age increased, observed TCR beta diversity per million T cells dropped in a roughly linear way, and a significant reduction was already evident by age 40.

The library was obtained by 5' RACE. The instrument was an Illumina HiSeq 2500. A second PCR of about 6 to 11 cycles was run with a J-beta primer mix and a sample-barcoded 5' primer. Each TCR beta cDNA molecule received a unique molecular identifier from a template-switch 5' adaptor carrying 12 random nucleotides. Each sample yielded at least 3 million CDR3-containing paired-end reads. First-strand cDNA was synthesized from all RNA with the Mint cDNA synthesis kit, primed by a TRBC-specific oligonucleotide. After uracil-DNA glycosylase treatment, a first 18-cycle PCR used universal primers M1SS and BC2_uni_R on all cDNA. As for how the authors treated the data: For normalization, 1 million high-quality reads, each with a distinct molecular identifier, were randomly selected from each sample. Reads sharing molecular identifiers were discarded rather than binned into consensus sequences. MiTCR, run with a Q25 quality threshold and the strictest error-elimination algorithm, handled CDR3 identification, clonotype clustering and error correction. A nonparametric unseen species model with Euler transformation was used to estimate a lower bound on total TCR beta diversity. TCRdb redid the processing of the public reads, applying fastp at Q25 and MiXCR, and retained in-frame beta chains. For every CDR3 protein sequence, its rows merge into one entry that carries the most common genes and DNA. These V and J calls originate from TCRdb's pipeline instead of the authors' own analysis. In this sample the table shows 650,000 to 1,000,000 distinct CDR3 sequences, about 42% of which occur a single time. The ten largest make up around a sixth of the sample.

Input material: blood. The chain couples TRBV7-2 to TRBJ2-3; a weak D assignment points to TRBD2 (6 bases agree). The sequence came from a man older than 75 in good health. In nucleotide form, the sequence is TGTGCCAGCAGCTTAGGTATTAGCGGAACTAGCACAGATACGCAGTATTTT. Its product reads: CASSLGISGTSTDTQYF.